This T cell receptor (beta chain) was profiled in a study of T cell responses to AZD1222 COVID-19 vaccine. Study-level findings and limits: With two AZD1222 doses given, Spike-specific TCR breadth and depth both rose.

Concerning this clone: The antigen is not known.

Assay used: immunoSEQ multiplex PCR; TCRdb lists only in-frame clones, some missing. The sample holds roughly 140,000 clones, under 95% seen once. Germline loops: CDR1 KGHSH, CDR2 LQKENI. V trimming: 2 bases; J trimming: 2 bases; junction bases outside the gene matches: 5. CDR3 length equals 15 residues. The sequences come from peripheral blood, collected on day 0 of AZD1222 vaccination. The TCR sequence derives from an adult in good health. This chain joins TRBV18 and TRBJ2-7; TRBD1 aligns across 8 bases. The CDR3 sequence is CASSPAGTGTYEQYF. Written as DNA, the CDR3 is TGTGCCAGCTCACCAGCCGGGACAGGTACCTACGAGCAGTACTTC.